The 11 T cell receptor beta chains below come from one sample, sequenced in a study of T-cell memory formation after mild COVID-19. Using its own MiXCR run on the 5' RACE reads, TCRdb lists one record per CDR3 protein. The table shows roughly 150,000 distinct CDR3 sequences, with 11% to 15% occurring only once. The sample taken for sequencing was PBMCs or a T cell subset sorted from them (not recorded which). These receptors came from an adult woman who had mild COVID-19 (a few samples of this study predate the infection). Cell type and time point are not known.

The CDR3 bases are TGTGCCAGCAGTTACGATGGGGGTGGAGAGACCCAGTACTTC. It is translated as CASSYDGGGETQYF. The rearrangement links TRBV6-5 to TRBJ2-5; D possibly matches TRBD1 or TRBD2 (5 bases each). CDR3 length equals 14 residues. The V gene lost 2 bases and the J gene lost 4 bases, with 11 bases spanning the gap. Germline lookup yields CDR1 MNHEY and CDR2 SVGAGI.

The chain couples TRBV29-1 to TRBJ2-2; TRBD1 aligns across 7 bases. CDR3 length equals 13 residues. In germline, CDR1 is SQVTM, CDR2 ANQGSEA. V gave up 2 bases and J gave up 3 bases; unmatched junction bases: 0. CDR3 in DNA: TGCAGCGTTGAAACAGGGGACACCGGGGAGCTGTTTTTT. Amino acid sequence: CSVETGDTGELFF.

The chain has TRBV5-1 and TRBJ2-3; 9 bases are a match to TRBD1. Per germline, CDR1 SGHRS and CDR2 YFSETQ. V dropped 7 bases and J dropped 3; count of bases not matched to a gene: 9. The CDR3 has 15 amino acids. CDR3: CASRGPGQGTDTQYF. CDR3 DNA sequence: TGCGCCAGCCGCGGACCGGGACAGGGTACAGATACGCAGTATTTT.

This clonotype was picked up many times. The rearrangement joins TRBV27 to TRBJ2-7; D is perhaps TRBD2 (5 bases). Trimming left V 2 bases short and J 5 bases short, with 10 bases between. Germline CDR1 reads MNHEY; CDR2 reads SMNVEV (reference sequence). This CDR3 has 13 amino acids. The CDR3 DNA follows: TGTGCCAGCAGTTTACGGGGTCCCCACGAGCAGTACTTC. It codes for CASSLRGPHEQYF.

The gene calls are TRBV9 and TRBJ2-3; tentative D call: TRBD2 (5 bases). CDR1 and CDR2 from the germline V gene are SGDLS and YYNGEE. The CDR3 covers 15 residues. With 7 bases removed from V and 2 bases from J, the gap between germline ends came to 17 bases. The CDR3 loop is CASGRASGNTDTQYF. The DNA of the CDR3 is TGTGCCAGCGGCCGAGCGTCGGGGAACACAGATACGCAGTATTTT.

The genes are TRBV6-2 or TRBV6-3 and TRBJ2-7, with 9 bases lining up with TRBD2. Germline-derived CDR1 and CDR2 are MNHEY and SVGEGT. J gave up 2 bases and V 7 bases, and 9 bases lay outside the gene matches. The CDR3 length is 15 residues. CDR3: CASTLAGVVTYEQYF. The CDR3 bases are TGTGCCAGCACCTTAGCGGGAGTTGTGACCTACGAGCAGTACTTC.

This chain links TRBV10-3 with TRBJ2-7; D gene unclear. The CDR3 consists of 14 residues. Looked up from germline, CDR1 is ENHRY and CDR2 is SYGVKD. Trimming pared 6 bases from V and 3 bases from J, leaving 15 bases between. CDR3 sequence (DNA): TGTGCCATCAGATCTGGAGTTGCCGGCTACGAGCAGTACGTC. Its translation is CAIRSGVAGYEQYV.

The CDR3 nucleotides read TGTGCCAGTAGTAATGAGGCCCTATCGCCAGATACGCAGTATTTT. It encodes CASSNEALSPDTQYF. The chain is built from TRBV19 and TRBJ2-3; D call uncertain. This CDR3 comprises 15 residues. Between the trimmed V and J ends, which lost 4 bases and 4 bases, there was a span of 15 bases. Per germline, CDR1 LNHDA and CDR2 SQIVND (reference sequence).

The chain recombines TRBV7-9 with TRBJ2-6; 7 positions agree with TRBD1. Looked up from germline, CDR1 is SEHNR and CDR2 is FQNEAQ (reference sequence). The CDR3 extends over 16 amino acids. V dropped 2 bases and J dropped 4; count of bases not matched to a gene: 5. The CDR3 spells CASSLTTGIGANVLTF. CDR3 coding DNA: TGTGCCAGCAGCTTAACGACAGGGATCGGGGCCAACGTCCTGACTTTC.

The sample holds a few counts of this clonotype. The rearrangement joins TRBV18 to TRBJ2-5; perhaps TRBD2 as D (6 bases). Germline V lookup: CDR1 KGHSH, CDR2 LQKENI. Trimming left V 2 bases short and J 5 bases short, with 18 bases between. CDR3 length: 16 residues. The CDR3 coding sequence is TGTGCCAGCTCACCATCGCCTGTGGGGAGGTTGGAGACCCAGTACTTC. This gives the protein CASSPSPVGRLETQYF.

This clonotype has only one observation. Since no conserved phenylalanine or tryptophan closes the CDR3, a read error is the likely cause. The chain is built from TRBV28 and TRBJ1-3, with TRBD1 matching over 9 bases. Trimming at V came to 6 bases and at J to 9 bases, leaving 6 bases not matched to a gene. The CDR3 runs 13 residues. The germline gives CDR1 MDHEN, CDR2 SYDVKM. The CDR3 reads CASSHEDRGTIYS. CDR3 DNA sequence: TGTGCCAGCAGCCATGAGGACAGGGGCACCATATATTCT.